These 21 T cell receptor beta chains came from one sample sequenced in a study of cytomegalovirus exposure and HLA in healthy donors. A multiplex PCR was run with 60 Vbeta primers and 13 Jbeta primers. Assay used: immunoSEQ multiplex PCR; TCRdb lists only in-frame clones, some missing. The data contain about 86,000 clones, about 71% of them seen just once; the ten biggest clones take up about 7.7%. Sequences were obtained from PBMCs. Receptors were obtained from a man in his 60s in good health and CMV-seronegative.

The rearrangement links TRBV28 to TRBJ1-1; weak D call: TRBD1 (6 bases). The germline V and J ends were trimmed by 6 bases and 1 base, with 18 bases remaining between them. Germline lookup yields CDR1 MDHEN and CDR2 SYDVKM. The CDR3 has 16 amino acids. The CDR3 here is CASSLKKGDPNTEAFF. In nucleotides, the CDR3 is TGTGCCAGCAGCTTAAAAAAGGGGGACCCGAACACTGAAGCTTTCTTT.

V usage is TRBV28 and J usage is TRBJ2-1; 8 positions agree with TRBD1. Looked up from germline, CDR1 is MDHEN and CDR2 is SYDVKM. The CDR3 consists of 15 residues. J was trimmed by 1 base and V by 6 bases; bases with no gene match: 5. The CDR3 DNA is TGTGCCAGCAGACCAGACAGGGGATCCTACAATGAGCAGTTCTTC. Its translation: CASRPDRGSYNEQFF. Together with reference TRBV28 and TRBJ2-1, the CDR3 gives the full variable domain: DVKVTQSSRYLVKRTGEKVFLECVQDMDHENMFWYRQDPGLGLRLIYFSYDVKMKEKGDIPEGYSVSREKKERFSLILESASTNQTSMYLCASRPDRGSYNEQFFGPGTRLTVL.

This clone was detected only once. DNA of the CDR3: TGTGCCAGCAGCTTGGGTCCAGTTCCCGGGGCCAACGTCCTGACTTTC. Its protein product is CASSLGPVPGANVLTF. This sequence joins TRBV5-4 and TRBJ2-6; no firm D call. Per germline, CDR1 SGHNT and CDR2 YYREEE (reference sequence). V was clipped by 0 bases and J by 4 bases, with 11 bases between them. The CDR3 sequence is 16 residues long.

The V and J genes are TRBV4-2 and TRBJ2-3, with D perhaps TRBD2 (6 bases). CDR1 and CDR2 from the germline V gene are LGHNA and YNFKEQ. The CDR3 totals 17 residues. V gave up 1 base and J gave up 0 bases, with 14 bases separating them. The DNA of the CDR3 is TGTGCCAGCAGCCAAGCCGGGGAGGCCCCTAGCACAGATACGCAGTATTTT. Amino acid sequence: CASSQAGEAPSTDTQYF.

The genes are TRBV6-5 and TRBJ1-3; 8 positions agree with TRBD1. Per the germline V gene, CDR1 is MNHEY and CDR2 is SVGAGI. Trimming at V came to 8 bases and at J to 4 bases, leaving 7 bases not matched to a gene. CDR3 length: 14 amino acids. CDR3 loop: CASYPTGAGNTIYF. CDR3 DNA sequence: TGTGCCAGCTACCCGACAGGGGCCGGAAACACCATATATTTT.

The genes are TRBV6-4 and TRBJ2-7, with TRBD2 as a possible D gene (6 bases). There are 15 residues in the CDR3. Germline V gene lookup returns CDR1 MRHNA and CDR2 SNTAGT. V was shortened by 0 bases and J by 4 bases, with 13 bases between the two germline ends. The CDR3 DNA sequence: TGTGCCAGCAGTGACTCCAGGACTATACTATACGAGCAGTACTTC. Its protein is CASSDSRTILYEQYF.

CDR3 sequence: CASSSPGVDYGYTF. The CDR3 nucleotides read TGTGCCAGCAGCTCCCCAGGGGTCGACTATGGCTACACCTTC. The rearrangement links TRBV28 to TRBJ1-2, with TRBD1 as a possible D gene (6 bases). The CDR3 extends over 14 amino acids. The ends were cut back, 6 bases at V and 3 bases at J, with 14 bases in the middle. CDR1 and CDR2 (germline): MDHEN, SYDVKM.

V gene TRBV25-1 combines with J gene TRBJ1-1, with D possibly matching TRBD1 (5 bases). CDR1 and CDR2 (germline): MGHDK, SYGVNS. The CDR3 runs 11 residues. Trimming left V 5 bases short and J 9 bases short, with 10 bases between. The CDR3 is CASSRGSQAFF. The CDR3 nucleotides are TGTGCCAGCAGTAGGGGTTCACAAGCTTTCTTT.

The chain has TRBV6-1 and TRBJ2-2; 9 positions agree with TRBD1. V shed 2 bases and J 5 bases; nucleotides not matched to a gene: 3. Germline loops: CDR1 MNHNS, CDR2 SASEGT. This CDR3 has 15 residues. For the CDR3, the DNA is TGTGCCAGCAGTGAACGTGGACAGGGGACCGGGGAGCTGTTTTTT. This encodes CASSERGQGTGELFF.

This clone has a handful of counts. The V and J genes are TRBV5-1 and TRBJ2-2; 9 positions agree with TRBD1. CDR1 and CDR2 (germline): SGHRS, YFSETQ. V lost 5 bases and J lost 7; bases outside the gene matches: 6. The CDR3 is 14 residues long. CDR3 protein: CASRQQGAGGELFF. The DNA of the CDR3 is TGCGCCAGCAGACAACAGGGGGCAGGCGGGGAGCTGTTTTTT.

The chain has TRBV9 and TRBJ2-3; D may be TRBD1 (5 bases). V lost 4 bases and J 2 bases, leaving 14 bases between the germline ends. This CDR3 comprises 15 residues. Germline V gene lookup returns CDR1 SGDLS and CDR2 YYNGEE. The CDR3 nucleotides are TGTGCCAGCAGCCAGACAGCGACCCCCACAGATACGCAGTATTTT. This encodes CASSQTATPTDTQYF.

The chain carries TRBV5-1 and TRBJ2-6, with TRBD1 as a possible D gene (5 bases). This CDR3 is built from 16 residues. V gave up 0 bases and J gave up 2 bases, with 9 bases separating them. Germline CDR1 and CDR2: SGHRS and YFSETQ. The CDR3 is CASSLDGRAGANVLTF. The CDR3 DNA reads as TGCGCCAGCAGCTTGGATGGCAGGGCTGGGGCCAACGTCCTGACTTTC.

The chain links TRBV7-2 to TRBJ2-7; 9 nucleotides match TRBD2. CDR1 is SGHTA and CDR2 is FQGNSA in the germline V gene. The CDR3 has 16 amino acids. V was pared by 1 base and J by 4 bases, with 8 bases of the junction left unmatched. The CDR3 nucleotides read TGTGCCAGCAGCTTAGAGATAGCGGGAGATGTTTACGAGCAGTACTTC. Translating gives CASSLEIAGDVYEQYF.

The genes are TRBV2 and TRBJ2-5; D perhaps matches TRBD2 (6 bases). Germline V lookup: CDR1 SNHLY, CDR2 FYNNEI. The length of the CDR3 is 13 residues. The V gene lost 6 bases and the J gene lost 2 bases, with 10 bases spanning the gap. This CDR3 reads CASRDGGQETQYF. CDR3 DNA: TGTGCCAGCAGGGACGGGGGTCAAGAGACCCAGTACTTC.

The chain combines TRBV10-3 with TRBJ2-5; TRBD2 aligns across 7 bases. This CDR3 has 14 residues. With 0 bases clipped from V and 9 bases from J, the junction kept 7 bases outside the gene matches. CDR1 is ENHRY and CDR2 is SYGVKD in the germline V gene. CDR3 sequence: CAISESRSGTAQYF. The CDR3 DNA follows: TGTGCCATCAGTGAGTCGAGAAGCGGGACGGCCCAGTACTTC.

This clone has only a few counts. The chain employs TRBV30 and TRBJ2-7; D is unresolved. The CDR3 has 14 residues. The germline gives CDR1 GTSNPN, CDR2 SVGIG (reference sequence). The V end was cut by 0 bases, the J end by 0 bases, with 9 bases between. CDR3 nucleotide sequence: TGTGCCTGGAGTGTACGGGTTAGCTCCTACGAGCAGTACTTC. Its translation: CAWSVRVSSYEQYF.

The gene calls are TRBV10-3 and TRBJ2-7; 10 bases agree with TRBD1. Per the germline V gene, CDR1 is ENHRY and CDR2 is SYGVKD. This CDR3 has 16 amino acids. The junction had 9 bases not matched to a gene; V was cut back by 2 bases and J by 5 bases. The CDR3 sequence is CAISEPDGQGGDEQYF. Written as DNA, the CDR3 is TGTGCCATCAGTGAGCCCGACGGACAGGGGGGGGACGAGCAGTACTTC.

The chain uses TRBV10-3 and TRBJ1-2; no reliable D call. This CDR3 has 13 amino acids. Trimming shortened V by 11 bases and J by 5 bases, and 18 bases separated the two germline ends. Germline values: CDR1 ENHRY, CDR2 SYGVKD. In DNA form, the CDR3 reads TGTGCCGTGTCAGCCGGGAGCTTATATGGCTACACCTTC. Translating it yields CAVSAGSLYGYTF.

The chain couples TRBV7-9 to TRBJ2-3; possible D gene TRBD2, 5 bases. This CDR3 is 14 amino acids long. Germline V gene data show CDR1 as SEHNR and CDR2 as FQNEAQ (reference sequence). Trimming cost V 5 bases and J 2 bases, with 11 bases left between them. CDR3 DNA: TGTGCCAGCAGCCTTAGCGAGAACACAGATACGCAGTATTTT. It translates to CASSLSENTDTQYF.

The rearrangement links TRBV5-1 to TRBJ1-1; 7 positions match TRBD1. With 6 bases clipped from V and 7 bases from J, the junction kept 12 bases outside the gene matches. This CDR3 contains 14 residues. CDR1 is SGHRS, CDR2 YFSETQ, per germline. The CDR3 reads CASKRRDSEDEAFF. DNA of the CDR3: TGCGCCAGCAAGCGACGGGACAGTGAGGATGAAGCTTTCTTT.

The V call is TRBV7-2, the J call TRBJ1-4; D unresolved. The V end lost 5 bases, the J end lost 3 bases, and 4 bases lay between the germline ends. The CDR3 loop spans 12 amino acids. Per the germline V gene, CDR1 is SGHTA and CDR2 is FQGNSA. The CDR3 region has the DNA TGTGCCAGCAGCCGTCCTAATGAAAAACTGTTTTTT. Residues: CASSRPNEKLFF.